The next 21 T cell receptor beta chains were all read from a single sample in a study of blood T cell repertoires in COVID-19. Clones were sequenced by immunoSEQ multiplex PCR, and TCRdb holds only the in-frame ones, with some missing. The sample yields 70,000 to 100,000 clones, 70% to 90% seen once. Sample: peripheral blood. Receptors were obtained from an elderly woman with acute or convalescent COVID-19.

The chain links TRBV6-5 to TRBJ1-5; 7 positions match TRBD1. Germline V gene sequence: CDR1 MNHEY, CDR2 SVGAGI. V shed 6 bases, J shed 2 bases, and the junction held 7 bases outside the gene matches. The length of the CDR3 is 15 residues. The CDR3 DNA reads TGTGCCAGCAGGACGGGACAGTCGGGCAATCAGCCCCAGCATTTT. Translated: CASRTGQSGNQPQHF.

V and J are TRBV5-4 and TRBJ2-3, with 7 nucleotides matching TRBD1. There are 14 residues in the CDR3. The V gene end was trimmed by 4 bases and the J gene end by 2 bases; junction bases not matched to a gene: 4. The germline V gene has CDR1 SGHNT and CDR2 YYREEE (reference sequence). The CDR3 sequence: CASSQGTATDTQYF. DNA for the CDR3: TGTGCCAGCAGCCAAGGGACAGCCACAGATACGCAGTATTTT.

The chain joins TRBV7-2 to TRBJ2-3; D not certain. There are 12 residues in the CDR3. The V gene lost 4 bases and the J gene lost 2 bases, with 4 bases spanning the gap. Germline V gene lookup returns CDR1 SGHTA and CDR2 FQGNSA. CDR3 sequence reads: CASSSYTDTQYF. CDR3 coding DNA: TGTGCCAGCAGCTCCTACACAGATACGCAGTATTTT.

By share, this clone counts as medium-sized. This chain links TRBV7-3 with TRBJ2-5; maybe TRBD2 (5 bases). This CDR3 has 16 amino acids. The V and J ends lost 5 bases and 5 bases respectively, with 21 bases between them. The germline V gene has CDR1 SGHTA and CDR2 FQGTGA. The CDR3 loop is CASSQNVAGGGETQYF. The CDR3, as DNA: TGTGCCAGCAGCCAAAATGTGGCGGGTGGCGGGGAGACCCAGTACTTC.

The gene calls are TRBV18 and TRBJ1-4; 9 nucleotides align to TRBD1. The CDR3 runs to 16 residues. Germline V gene data show CDR1 as KGHSH and CDR2 as LQKENI. J was trimmed by 4 bases and V by 2 bases; bases with no gene match: 5. This CDR3 reads CASSPSGTGLNEKLFF. DNA for the CDR3: TGTGCCAGCTCACCATCGGGGACAGGGCTTAATGAAAAACTGTTTTTT.

The V and J genes are TRBV6-5 and TRBJ1-5; TRBD1 aligns across 9 bases. From germline, CDR1 is MNHEY and CDR2 SVGAGI. The ends lost 2 bases at V and 4 bases at J; junction bases unmatched: 3. The CDR3 runs to 15 residues. CDR3 protein: CASSYGTGRNQPQHF. In DNA form, the CDR3 reads TGTGCCAGCAGTTACGGGACAGGGAGAAATCAGCCCCAGCATTTT.

This clone was seen only once. The rearrangement uses TRBV12-5 and TRBJ2-4, with D possibly matching TRBD2 (5 bases). From germline, CDR1 is LGHNT and CDR2 FRNRAP. V shed 4 bases and J shed 0 bases, with 16 bases lying between them. The CDR3 spans 17 residues. CDR3 sequence (DNA): TGTGCTAGTGGTTCTTCAAGGGAGCTGATAGCCAAAAACATTCAGTACTTC. It is translated as CASGSSRELIAKNIQYF.

This sequence joins TRBV4-1 and TRBJ1-4; D perhaps matches TRBD1 (6 bases). Trimming stripped 4 bases from V and 4 bases from J, with 13 bases between. CDR3 size: 15 residues. Germline V lookup: CDR1 MGHRA, CDR2 YSYEKL. The CDR3 nucleotides read TGCGCCAGCAGCCCGGCGGGGGGGCTTAATGAAAAACTGTTTTTT. This translates into CASSPAGGLNEKLFF.

The chain links TRBV5-1 to TRBJ1-2, with D possibly TRBD1 on 6 matching bases. V dropped 0 bases and J dropped 4 bases, with 13 bases sitting between them. This CDR3 has 15 residues. CDR1 is SGHRS, CDR2 YFSETQ, per germline. For the CDR3, the DNA is TGCGCCAGCAGCTTGGTGGGGGCCCCGGGCTATGGCTACACCTTC. Translating gives CASSLVGAPGYGYTF.

The gene calls are TRBV7-2 and TRBJ1-2, with 8 bases aligning to TRBD1. The CDR3 covers 13 residues. Per germline, CDR1 SGHTA and CDR2 FQGNSA. The V gene end was trimmed by 5 bases and the J gene end by 4 bases; junction bases not matched to a gene: 3. CDR3 in amino acids: CASSHDRGYGYTF. The CDR3 DNA is TGTGCCAGCAGCCATGACAGGGGCTATGGCTACACCTTC.

The chain carries TRBV6-5 and TRBJ1-4, with D perhaps matching TRBD1 (5 bases). Germline CDR1 is MNHEY and CDR2 is SVGAGI. This CDR3 has 15 residues. The V gene lost 6 bases and the J gene lost 0 bases, with 11 bases spanning the gap. The CDR3 sequence is CASRADRSTNEKLFF. For the CDR3, the DNA is TGTGCCAGCAGGGCAGACAGATCAACTAATGAAAAACTGTTTTTT.

This chain connects TRBV25-1 to TRBJ1-3, with D possibly matching TRBD1 (5 bases). Germline CDR1 reads MGHDK; CDR2 reads SYGVNS. Trimming removed 4 bases at V and 4 bases at J, with 20 bases between. The CDR3 is 17 amino acids. CDR3 sequence reads: CASSGPGGAGRGNTIYF. The CDR3, as DNA: TGTGCCAGCAGTGGACCCGGTGGGGCGGGGCGCGGAAACACCATATATTTT.

The CDR3 DNA is TGTGCCAGCAGCTTAGTCCCGGACAGGTCTGATCGGGAGCTGTTTTTT. Encoded protein: CASSLVPDRSDRELFF. The chain couples TRBV11-2 to TRBJ2-2, with TRBD1 matching over 7 bases. This CDR3 spans 16 amino acids. In germline, CDR1 is SGHAT, CDR2 FQNNGV. The V segment lost 1 base and the J segment 9 bases; nucleotides outside the gene matches: 11.

The gene calls are TRBV6-5 and TRBJ1-6, with D possibly TRBD1 on 6 matching bases. Germline CDR1 is MNHEY and CDR2 is SVGAGI. V was shortened by 4 bases and J by 0 bases, with 10 bases between the two germline ends. The CDR3 extends over 16 amino acids. CDR3: CASSSGQSSYNSPLHF. CDR3 DNA: TGTGCCAGCAGTTCCGGACAGAGCTCCTATAATTCACCCCTCCACTTT.

V gene TRBV7-8 combines with J gene TRBJ1-2, with TRBD1 matching over 8 bases. This CDR3 has 13 amino acids. Germline V gene data show CDR1 as SGHVS and CDR2 as FQNEAQ. With 1 base clipped from V and 6 bases from J, the junction kept 1 base outside the gene matches. The DNA of the CDR3 is TGTGCCAGCAGCTTAGGGACAGGGAATGGCTACACCTTC. It translates to CASSLGTGNGYTF.

The V and J genes are TRBV15 and TRBJ1-5; TRBD1 agrees at 7 bases. The CDR3 runs to 17 residues. The J segment lost 0 bases and the V segment lost 3 bases, leaving 8 bases of the junction unmatched. Germline V gene sequence: CDR1 LNHNV, CDR2 YYDKDF (reference sequence). The CDR3 DNA follows: TGTGCCACCAGCAGCAGGACAGGAGGGTTTAGCAATCAGCCCCAGCATTTT. Its protein product is CATSSRTGGFSNQPQHF.

This chain uses TRBV28 with TRBJ1-1; weak D call: TRBD1 (5 bases). This CDR3 contains 15 residues. Germline V CDR1 and CDR2: MDHEN, SYDVKM. Trimming removed 2 bases at V and 2 bases at J, with 12 bases between. CDR3 protein: CASSLAGGANTEAFF. In DNA, the CDR3 is TGTGCCAGCAGTTTAGCGGGGGGTGCCAACACTGAAGCTTTCTTT.

The table lists this clone with a few counts. The rearrangement links TRBV27 to TRBJ1-2; D is ambiguous. The germline V gene encodes CDR1 MNHEY and CDR2 SMNVEV (reference sequence). This CDR3 has 13 residues. V was trimmed by 3 bases and J by 0 bases, leaving 5 bases between them. As DNA, the CDR3 is TGTGCCAGCAGTTTTCAGGCTAACTATGGCTACACCTTC. This sequence encodes CASSFQANYGYTF.

This clone has a handful of counts. The CDR3 loop reads CASRRQGTGNTIYF. In DNA, the CDR3 is TGTGCCAGCAGGCGACAGGGTACTGGAAACACCATATATTTT. This chain links TRBV3-1 (or the pseudogene TRBV3-2) with TRBJ1-3, with 7 bases aligning to TRBD1. The junction had 4 bases not matched to a gene; V was cut back by 6 bases and J by 2 bases. Germline CDR1 and CDR2: LGHDT and YNNKEL (reference sequence). The CDR3 contains 14 residues.

There are many counts of this clone. This rearrangement joins TRBV7-9 to TRBJ1-3, with D maybe TRBD1 (5 bases). V was trimmed by 4 bases and J by 8 bases, leaving 12 bases between them. Germline V gene sequence: CDR1 SEHNR, CDR2 FQNEAQ (reference sequence). The CDR3 sequence is 13 residues long. In DNA form, the CDR3 reads TGTGCCAGCAGCTCGTCAGGGCGAGACACCATATATTTT. Protein product: CASSSSGRDTIYF.

This clone has only one observation. V gene TRBV6-6 combines with J gene TRBJ1-5; possibly TRBD1 for D (5 bases). Germline V gene sequence: CDR1 MNHNY, CDR2 SVGAGI (reference sequence). The length of the CDR3 is 15 residues. V was clipped by 0 bases and J by 6 bases, with 12 bases between them. The CDR3 DNA follows: TGTGCCAGCAGTTACTCGGGCAGGGAGGGTCAGCCCCAGCATTTT. Translating gives CASSYSGREGQPQHF.